This record covers a single TCR beta chain. These data are taken from a study of T cells in Graves' hyperthyroidism and ophthalmopathy. Diagnostic assessment was based on clinical symptoms, serum thyroxine and TRAb, thyroid ultrasound and orbital computed tomography. CDR3 length equals 14 residues. Trimming removed 3 bases from V and 4 bases from J; junction bases left unmatched: 2. Germline V lookup: CDR1 SNHLY, CDR2 FYNNEI. Template material for amplifying TCR beta CDR3 regions consisted of RNA transcripts. First-round RT-PCR with HTBI primers amplified the TCR CDR3 region. TCRdb passed the multiplex PCR reads through MiXCR, listing each CDR3 protein once. The sample has tens of thousands of distinct CDR3 sequences, 49% seen once.

The chain employs TRBV2 and TRBJ1-3; TRBD1 matches at 8 bases. The clonotype originates from a woman between 50 and 59 years old with Graves' hyperthyroidism that later progressed to Graves' ophthalmopathy. The sequenced sample was blood. CDR3 sequence: CASSDRGRGNTIYF. CDR3 nucleotides: TGTGCCAGCAGTGACAGGGGGCGAGGAAACACCATATATTTT.